This TCR beta chain came from a study of blood T cell repertoires in COVID-19. V was trimmed by 4 bases and J by 2 bases, leaving 18 bases between them. Germline lookup yields CDR1 MNHEY and CDR2 SVGEGT. This CDR3 has 17 amino acids. Under the authors' procedure: Amplification of reference gene primers provided the estimated nucleated cell counts. TCRdb's table, derived via immunoSEQ multiplex PCR, lists solely in-frame clones and lacks some. That table gives V, J and clone size, and the DNA gave D and trimming. In the table there are 77,000 or so clones, 65% to 80% of which are singletons. Sequenced input: peripheral blood. The clonotype originates from a woman of 80 years or more with active or convalescent COVID-19. This chain uses TRBV6-2 or TRBV6-3 with TRBJ2-1, with D possibly TRBD1 on 5 matching bases. The CDR3 DNA follows: TGTGCCAGCAGTTCCGCCGTCGGCAGGGTCACCTACAATGAGCAGTTCTTC. This codes for CASSSAVGRVTYNEQFF.